One sample yielded the 14 T cell receptor beta chains listed below, sequenced in a study of T-cell reconstitution after alpha-beta-depleted transplantation in children. The TCRbeta library incorporated unique molecular identifiers. A single record per CDR3 protein comes from TCRdb applying MiXCR to the PCR reads. The profile covers around 600,000 distinct CDR3 sequences, with roughly 10% appearing a single time and about 4% taken by the ten largest. The sample here was PBMCs from the stem cell graft donor, taken from the stem cell graft. Every receptor here comes from a human donor who donated a stem cell graft to a child with acute myeloid leukemia.

This chain connects TRBV12-3 or TRBV12-4 to TRBJ1-3; D gene uncertain. This CDR3 comprises 15 residues. V lost 3 bases to trimming and J lost 0 bases, with 9 bases between them. The DNA for the CDR3 is TGTGCCAGCAGTTTGGCCGGAGTCTCTGGAAACACCATATATTTT. It is translated as CASSLAGVSGNTIYF.

This clonotype was picked up many times. The rearrangement joins TRBV6-5 to TRBJ2-7, with TRBD2 matching over 9 bases. The ends lost 6 bases at V and 7 bases at J; junction bases unmatched: 10. The CDR3 is 14 amino acids. Germline V gene lookup returns CDR1 MNHEY and CDR2 SVGAGI. DNA of the CDR3: TGTGCCAGCAGATTAGCGGGAGTCACGGGGGAGCAGTACTTC. Amino acid sequence: CASRLAGVTGEQYF.

The V call is TRBV14, the J call TRBJ1-4; tentative D call: TRBD1 (5 bases). Trimming removed 1 base from V and 10 bases from J, with 19 bases in between. CDR3 length: 16 residues. Germline values: CDR1 SGHDN, CDR2 FVKESK. In DNA, the CDR3 is TGTGCCAGCAGCCAAGGATCAGGAGGGGCGAAGGGAAAACTGTTTTTT. Amino acid sequence: CASSQGSGGAKGKLFF.

In this sample, this clonotype turned up a few times. The chain couples TRBV25-1 to TRBJ1-1, with D maybe TRBD1 (6 bases). V lost 3 bases, J lost 4 bases, and 15 bases lay in between. Germline V gene sequence: CDR1 MGHDK, CDR2 SYGVNS. This CDR3 comprises 15 residues. This CDR3 is CASSDFKGGSTEAFF. In DNA, the CDR3 is TGTGCCAGCAGTGATTTTAAGGGGGGTAGCACTGAAGCTTTCTTT.

Many counts were recorded for this clonotype. This chain links TRBV15 with TRBJ2-7, with 10 nucleotides matching TRBD1. In germline, CDR1 is LNHNV, CDR2 YYDKDF (reference sequence). V shed 5 bases and J 2 bases; nucleotides not matched to a gene: 0. CDR3 size: 13 residues. The CDR3 sequence: CATSGQGAYEQYF. In nucleotides, the CDR3 is TGTGCCACCAGCGGACAGGGGGCCTACGAGCAGTACTTC. The complete variable domain, with remaining parts taken from reference TRBV15 and TRBJ2-7, reads DAMVIQNPRYQVTQFGKPVTLSCSQTLNHNVMYWYQQKSSQAPKLLFHYYDKDFNNEADTPDNFQSRRPNTSFCFLDIRSPGLGDTAMYLCATSGQGAYEQYFGPGTRLTVT.

This clonotype has a count of ten or more. The V and J genes are TRBV7-3 and TRBJ2-3; 7 bases align to TRBD2. V shed 5 bases and J 10 bases; nucleotides not matched to a gene: 6. Germline V gene sequence: CDR1 SGHTA, CDR2 FQGTGA. This CDR3 contains 12 residues. CDR3 amino acids: CASSPQGGAQYF. The CDR3 DNA is TGTGCCAGCAGCCCCCAGGGAGGGGCGCAGTATTTT.

The rearrangement links TRBV7-2 to TRBJ2-1; TRBD2 aligns across 10 bases. Trimming removed 7 bases from V and 6 bases from J; junction bases left unmatched: 9. The germline V gene has CDR1 SGHTA and CDR2 FQGNSA. This CDR3 has 15 residues. The chain's CDR3 is CASIPTSGAFNEQFF. CDR3 DNA sequence: TGTGCCAGCATCCCCACTAGCGGGGCTTTCAATGAGCAGTTCTTC.

The CDR3 reads CASSLPINEQFF. CDR3 sequence (DNA): TGTGCCAGCAGCTTACCGATCAATGAGCAGTTCTTC. This chain joins TRBV7-8 and TRBJ2-1, with D unresolved. CDR1 is SGHVS, CDR2 FQNEAQ, per germline. The V and J ends lost 2 bases and 6 bases respectively, with 5 bases between them. This CDR3 region has 12 residues.

This clonotype was detected a few times. This chain connects TRBV18 to TRBJ2-7, with D possibly being TRBD2 (6 bases). The V gene's germline CDR1 is KGHSH and CDR2 LQKENI. Trimming removed 6 bases from V and 2 bases from J, with 14 bases in between. The CDR3 has 14 amino acids. Here the CDR3 reads CASSSGSGPYEQYF. For the CDR3, the DNA is TGTGCCAGCTCGTCGGGTAGCGGCCCCTACGAGCAGTACTTC.

In this sample, this clonotype turned up many times. CDR3 region: CSARPGPYEQYF. The CDR3 DNA follows: TGCAGCGCCCGGCCCGGTCCCTACGAGCAGTACTTC. The gene calls are TRBV29-1 and TRBJ2-7; D call uncertain. Germline assignment: CDR1 SQVTM and CDR2 ANQGSEA. The V gene lost 7 bases and the J gene lost 2 bases, with 12 bases spanning the gap. CDR3 size: 12 residues.

This clonotype has a handful of counts. V gene TRBV29-1 combines with J gene TRBJ1-1, with TRBD1 matching 9 bases. There are 13 residues in the CDR3. The germline V gene has CDR1 SQVTM and CDR2 ANQGSEA. The junction had 3 bases not matched to a gene; V was cut back by 4 bases and J by 3 bases. CDR3 coding DNA: TGCAGCGTTGCTGACAGGGGGGACACTGAAGCTTTCTTT. It codes for CSVADRGDTEAFF.

This clonotype showed up many times. The chain is built from TRBV10-2 and TRBJ2-1; TRBD2 matches 7 bases. V was clipped by 8 bases and J by 3 bases; unmatched bases: 4. Germline CDR1 reads WSHSY; CDR2 reads SAAADI. The CDR3 extends over 13 amino acids. The CDR3 nucleotides are TGCGCCAGCCGTGGACTAGGCTACAATGAGCAGTTCTTC. Its protein product is CASRGLGYNEQFF.

This clonotype has more than one count but fewer than ten. The chain uses TRBV29-1 and TRBJ2-7; the match to TRBD2 covers 12 bases. With V trimmed by 4 bases and J by 7 bases, 8 bases remained unmatched. Germline-derived CDR1 and CDR2 are SQVTM and ANQGSEA. CDR3 length: 14 amino acids. CDR3 residues: CSVATSGRTGEQYF. The CDR3 DNA reads TGCAGCGTTGCGACTAGCGGGAGAACTGGGGAGCAGTACTTC.

This clonotype was counted at least ten times. This chain joins TRBV7-2 and TRBJ2-7; no reliable D call. The CDR3 totals 15 residues. Germline assignment: CDR1 SGHTA and CDR2 FQGNSA. Trimming stripped 0 bases from V and 3 bases from J, with 12 bases between. This chain's CDR3 is CASSLAHTQYYEQYF. Here the CDR3 DNA reads TGTGCCAGCAGCTTAGCGCACACTCAGTACTACGAGCAGTACTTC. The full variable domain, completed using reference TRBV7-2 and TRBJ2-7, is GAGVSQSPSNKVTEKGKDVELRCDPISGHTALYWYRQSLGQGLEFLIYFQGNSAPDKSGLPSDRFSAERTGGSVSTLTIQRTQQEDSAVYLCASSLAHTQYYEQYFGPGTRLTVT.